Below, 9 T cell receptor beta chains from the same sample are listed, as sequenced in a study of cytotoxic CD8 clonotypes in ibrutinib-treated CLL. Data came from immunoSEQ multiplex PCR; TCRdb stores just in-frame clones and leaves some out. This table has fewer than 75,000 clones, more than 70% appearing once. Sample: PBMCs, taken after 12 months of ibrutinib treatment. Receptors originate from a human donor with chronic lymphocytic leukemia.

The chain couples TRBV4-2 to TRBJ2-1; D perhaps matches TRBD2 (5 bases). Trimming removed 1 base from V and 6 bases from J, with 13 bases in between. Germline V CDR1 and CDR2: LGHNA, YNFKEQ. The CDR3 loop spans 15 amino acids. CDR3 sequence reads: CASSQGTVLVNEQFF. For the CDR3, the DNA is TGTGCCAGCAGCCAAGGGACTGTCCTAGTCAATGAGCAGTTCTTC.

The rearrangement joins TRBV28 to TRBJ1-2; the D gene is possibly TRBD1 (5 bases). From germline, CDR1 is MDHEN and CDR2 SYDVKM. The CDR3 length is 12 residues. Trimming pared 5 bases from V and 8 bases from J, leaving 12 bases between. In DNA, the CDR3 is TGTGCCAGCAGTATCGCAGGGAAGGGCTACACCTTC. It codes for CASSIAGKGYTF.

The count of this clone is one. The chain links TRBV7-2 to TRBJ2-7, with D possibly being TRBD2 (5 bases). The V end lost 4 bases, the J end lost 3 bases, and 10 bases lay between the germline ends. Germline values: CDR1 SGHTA, CDR2 FQGNSA. This CDR3 region has 13 residues. DNA for the CDR3: TGTGCCAGCAGCTACCGGGAAATCTACGAGCAGTACTTC. It yields the protein CASSYREIYEQYF.

This clone is a singleton in its sample. The chain uses TRBV28 and TRBJ2-5; 12 bases are shared with TRBD2. The V segment lost 6 bases and the J segment 4 bases; nucleotides outside the gene matches: 12. Germline V gives CDR1 MDHEN, CDR2 SYDVKM. The CDR3 runs to 17 residues. The CDR3 DNA sequence: TGTGCCAGCAGCCCCTCTGGGCTAGCGGGAGGGCCAGAGACCCAGTACTTC. Its translation: CASSPSGLAGGPETQYF.

Only a few counts were recorded for this clone. The V and J genes are TRBV4-1 and TRBJ1-4; D not resolved. Per germline, CDR1 MGHRA and CDR2 YSYEKL. The CDR3 contains 16 residues. The V end lost 0 bases, the J end lost 5 bases, and 13 bases lay between the germline ends. CDR3 DNA sequence: TGCGCCAGCAGCCAAGAGAGCCCCGGGAGGAATGAAAAACTGTTTTTT. Amino acid sequence: CASSQESPGRNEKLFF.

The J gene is TRBJ2-6, the V gene TRBV4-1; D is perhaps TRBD2 (7 bases). Trimming stripped 8 bases from V and 2 bases from J, with 16 bases between. The CDR3 runs to 16 residues. Germline V CDR1 and CDR2: MGHRA, YSYEKL. The CDR3: CASARGGLAGANVLTF. The CDR3 region has the DNA TGCGCCAGCGCGAGGGGGGGACTGGCTGGGGCCAACGTCCTGACTTTC.

The V call is TRBV11-1, the J call TRBJ2-7, with D perhaps TRBD1 (6 bases). Deletions cut 3 bases from V and 6 bases from J, with 12 bases between. The germline CDR1 and CDR2 sequences are SGHAT and FQDESV (reference sequence). The CDR3 length is 13 residues. CDR3 sequence: CASSFPGASEQYF. CDR3 coding DNA: TGTGCCAGCAGCTTTCCAGGGGCCTCCGAGCAGTACTTC.

This clone has only one observation. CDR3 sequence: CSVEGTRGTPEAFF. The CDR3 DNA reads TGCAGCGTTGAGGGAACTCGGGGCACTCCTGAAGCTTTCTTT. The V and J genes are TRBV29-1 and TRBJ1-1, with D possibly being TRBD1 (5 bases). The V end was cut by 3 bases, the J end by 6 bases, with 17 bases between. Germline CDR1 is SQVTM and CDR2 is ANQGSEA. This CDR3 comprises 14 residues.

The CDR3 coding sequence is TGTGCCAGTATCCGGAGCGGGGGCACAGATACGCAGTATTTT. This translates into CASIRSGGTDTQYF. The genes are TRBV19 and TRBJ2-3, with TRBD2 matching over 7 bases. Germline values: CDR1 LNHDA, CDR2 SQIVND (reference sequence). This CDR3 region has 14 residues. V lost 7 bases, J lost 1 base, and 5 bases stayed unmatched.